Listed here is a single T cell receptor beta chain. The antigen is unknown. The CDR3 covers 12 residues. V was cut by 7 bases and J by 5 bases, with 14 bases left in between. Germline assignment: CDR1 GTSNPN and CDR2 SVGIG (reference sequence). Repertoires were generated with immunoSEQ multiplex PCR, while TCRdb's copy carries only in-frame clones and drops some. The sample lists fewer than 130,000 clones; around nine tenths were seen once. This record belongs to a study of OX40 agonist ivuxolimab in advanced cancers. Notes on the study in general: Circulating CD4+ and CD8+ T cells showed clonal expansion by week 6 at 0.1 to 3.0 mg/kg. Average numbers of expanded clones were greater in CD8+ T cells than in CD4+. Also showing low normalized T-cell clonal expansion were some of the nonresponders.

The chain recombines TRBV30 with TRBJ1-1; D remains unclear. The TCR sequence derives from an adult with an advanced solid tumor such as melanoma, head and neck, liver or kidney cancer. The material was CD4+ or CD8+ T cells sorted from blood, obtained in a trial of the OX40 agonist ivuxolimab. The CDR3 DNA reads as TGTGCCTCCCAAAGGGCCCAGACTGAAGCTTTCTTT. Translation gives CASQRAQTEAFF.